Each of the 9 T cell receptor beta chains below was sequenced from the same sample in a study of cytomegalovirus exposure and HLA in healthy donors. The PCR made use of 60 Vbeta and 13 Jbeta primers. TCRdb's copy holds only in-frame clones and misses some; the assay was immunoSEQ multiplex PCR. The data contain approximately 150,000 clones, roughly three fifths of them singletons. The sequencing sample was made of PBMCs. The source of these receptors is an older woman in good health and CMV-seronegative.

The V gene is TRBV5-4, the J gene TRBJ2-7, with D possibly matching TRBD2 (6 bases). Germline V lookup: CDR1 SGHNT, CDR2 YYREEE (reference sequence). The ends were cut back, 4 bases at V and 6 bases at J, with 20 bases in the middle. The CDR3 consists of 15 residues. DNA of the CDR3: TGTGCCAGCAGCGTCGACGGGAGTCCTCGGGGCGAGCAGTACTTC. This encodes CASSVDGSPRGEQYF. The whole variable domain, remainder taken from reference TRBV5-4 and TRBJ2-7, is ETGVTQSPTHLIKTRGQQVTLRCSSQSGHNTVSWYQQALGQGPQFIFQYYREEENGRGNFPPRFSGLQFPNYSSELNVNALELDDSALYLCASSVDGSPRGEQYFGPGTRLTVT.

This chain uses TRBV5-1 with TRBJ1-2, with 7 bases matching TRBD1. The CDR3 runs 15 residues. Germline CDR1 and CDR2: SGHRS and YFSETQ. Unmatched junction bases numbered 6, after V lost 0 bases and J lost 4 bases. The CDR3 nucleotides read TGCGCCAGCAGCTTGGATAGACAGGGCGGCTATGGCTACACCTTC. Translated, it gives CASSLDRQGGYGYTF.

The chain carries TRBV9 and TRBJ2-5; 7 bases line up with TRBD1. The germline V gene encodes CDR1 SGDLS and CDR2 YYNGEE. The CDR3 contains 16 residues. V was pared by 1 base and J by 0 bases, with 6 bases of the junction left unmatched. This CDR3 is CASSVTGTVYQETQYF. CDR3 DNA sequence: TGTGCCAGCAGCGTAACCGGGACAGTCTACCAAGAGACCCAGTACTTC.

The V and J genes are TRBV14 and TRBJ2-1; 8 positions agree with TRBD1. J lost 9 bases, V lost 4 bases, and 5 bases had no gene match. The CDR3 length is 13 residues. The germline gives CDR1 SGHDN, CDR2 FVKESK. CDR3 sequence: CASSPDRVSEQFF. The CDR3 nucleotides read TGTGCCAGCAGCCCGGACAGGGTCAGTGAGCAGTTCTTC.

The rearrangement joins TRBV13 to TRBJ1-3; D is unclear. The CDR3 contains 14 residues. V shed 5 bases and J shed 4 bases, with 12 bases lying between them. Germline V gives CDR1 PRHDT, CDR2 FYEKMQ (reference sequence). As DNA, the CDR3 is TGTGCCAGCAGCAACCTAGGTGGAGGAAACACCATATATTTT. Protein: CASSNLGGGNTIYF.

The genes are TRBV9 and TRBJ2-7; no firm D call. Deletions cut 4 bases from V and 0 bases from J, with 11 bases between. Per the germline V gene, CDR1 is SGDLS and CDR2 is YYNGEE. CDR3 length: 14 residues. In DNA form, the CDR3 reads TGTGCCAGCAGCCCCGGCCCTAGCTCCTACGAGCAGTACTTC. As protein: CASSPGPSSYEQYF.

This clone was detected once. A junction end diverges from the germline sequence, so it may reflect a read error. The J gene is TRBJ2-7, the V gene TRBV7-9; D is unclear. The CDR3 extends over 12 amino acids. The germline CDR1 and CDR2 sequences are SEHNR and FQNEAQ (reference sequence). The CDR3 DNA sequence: TGTTCCAGCAGCTTAGCCACTTACGAGCAGTACTTC. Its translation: CSSSLATYEQYF.

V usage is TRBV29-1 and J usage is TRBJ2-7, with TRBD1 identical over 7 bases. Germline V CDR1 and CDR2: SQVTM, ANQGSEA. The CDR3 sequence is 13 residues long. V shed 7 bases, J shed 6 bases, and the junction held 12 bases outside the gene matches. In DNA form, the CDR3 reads TGCAGCGGGGGACGACAGGGATCGGCCGAGCAGTACTTC. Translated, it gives CSGGRQGSAEQYF.

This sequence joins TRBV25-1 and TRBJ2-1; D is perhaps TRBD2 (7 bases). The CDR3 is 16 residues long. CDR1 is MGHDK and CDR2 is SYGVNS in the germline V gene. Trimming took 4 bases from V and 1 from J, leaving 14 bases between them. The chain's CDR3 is CASSGAGAASYNEQFF. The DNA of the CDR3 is TGTGCCAGCAGTGGGGCGGGGGCAGCGTCCTACAATGAGCAGTTCTTC.